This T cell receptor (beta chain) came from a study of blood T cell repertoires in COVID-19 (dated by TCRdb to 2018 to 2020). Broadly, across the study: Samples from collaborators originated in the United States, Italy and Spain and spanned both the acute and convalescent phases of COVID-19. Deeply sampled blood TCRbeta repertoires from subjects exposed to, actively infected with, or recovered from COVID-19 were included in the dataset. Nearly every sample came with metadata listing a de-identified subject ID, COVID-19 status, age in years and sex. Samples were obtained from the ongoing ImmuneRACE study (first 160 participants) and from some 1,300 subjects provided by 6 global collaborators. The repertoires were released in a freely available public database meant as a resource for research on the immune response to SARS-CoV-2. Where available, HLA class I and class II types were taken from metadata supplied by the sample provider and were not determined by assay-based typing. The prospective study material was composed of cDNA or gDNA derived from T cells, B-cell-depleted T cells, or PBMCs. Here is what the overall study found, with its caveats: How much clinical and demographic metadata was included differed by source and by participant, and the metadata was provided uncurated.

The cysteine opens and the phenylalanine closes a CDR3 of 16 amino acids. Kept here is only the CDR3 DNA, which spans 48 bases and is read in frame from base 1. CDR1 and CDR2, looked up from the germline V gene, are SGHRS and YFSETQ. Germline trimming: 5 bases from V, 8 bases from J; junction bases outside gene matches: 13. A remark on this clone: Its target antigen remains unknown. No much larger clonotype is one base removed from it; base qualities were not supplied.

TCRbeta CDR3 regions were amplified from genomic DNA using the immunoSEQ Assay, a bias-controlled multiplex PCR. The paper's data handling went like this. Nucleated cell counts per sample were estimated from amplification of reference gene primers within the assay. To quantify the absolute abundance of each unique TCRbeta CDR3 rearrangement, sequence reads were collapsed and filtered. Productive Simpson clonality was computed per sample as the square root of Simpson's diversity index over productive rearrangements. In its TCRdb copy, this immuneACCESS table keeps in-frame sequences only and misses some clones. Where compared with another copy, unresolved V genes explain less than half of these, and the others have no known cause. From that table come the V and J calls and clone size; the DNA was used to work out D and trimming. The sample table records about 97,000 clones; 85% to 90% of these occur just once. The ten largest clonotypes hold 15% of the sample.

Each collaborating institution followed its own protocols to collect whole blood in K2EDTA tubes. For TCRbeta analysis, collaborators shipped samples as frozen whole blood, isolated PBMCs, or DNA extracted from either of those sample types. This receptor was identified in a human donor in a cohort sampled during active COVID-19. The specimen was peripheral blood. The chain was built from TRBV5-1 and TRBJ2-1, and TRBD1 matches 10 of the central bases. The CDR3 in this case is CASRSGQGHFVDEQFF. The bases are TGCGCCAGCAGATCGGGACAGGGGCATTTTGTGGATGAGCAGTTCTTC.